The 28 T cell receptor beta chains below were found in one sample sequenced in a study of primary melanoma T cells and metastatic recurrence. Profiling relied on immunoSEQ multiplex PCR, and the TCRdb table lists in-frame clones only, not all of them. Altogether about 1,400 clones are present, more than 60% being singletons, with the ten largest covering under 30%. Input material: melanoma tumor tissue. The receptors were gathered from a human donor with melanoma.

The rearrangement joins TRBV6-8 to TRBJ2-7, with D possibly matching TRBD1 (6 bases). V lost 4 bases and J lost 3, with 10 bases in between. The CDR3 runs 13 residues. Looked up from germline, CDR1 is MNHGY and CDR2 is SAAAGT. The CDR3 nucleotides are TGTGCCAGCAGTTCCGGGACAATCTACGAGCAGTACTTC. Translated, it gives CASSSGTIYEQYF.

This clone was picked up a small number of times. This sequence joins TRBV28 and TRBJ2-1; D is possibly TRBD2 (5 bases). From germline, CDR1 is MDHEN and CDR2 SYDVKM. V lost 2 bases and J 5 bases, leaving 13 bases between the germline ends. This CDR3 contains 15 residues. CDR3 sequence (DNA): TGTGCCAGCAGTTTACGTCAGGAGGCCGACAATGAGCAGTTCTTC. This sequence encodes CASSLRQEADNEQFF. Complete variable domain (other parts from reference TRBV28 and TRBJ2-1): DVKVTQSSRYLVKRTGEKVFLECVQDMDHENMFWYRQDPGLGLRLIYFSYDVKMKEKGDIPEGYSVSREKKERFSLILESASTNQTSMYLCASSLRQEADNEQFFGPGTRLTVL.

The rearrangement uses TRBV6-8 and TRBJ2-5, with D unresolved. Germline CDR1 MNHGY, CDR2 SAAAGT. CDR3 length equals 13 residues. V shed 7 bases and J shed 1 base, with 10 bases lying between them. The CDR3 nucleotides are TGTGCCAGCACACAAGTTTTCCAAGAGACCCAGTACTTC. It translates to CASTQVFQETQYF.

This chain joins TRBV28 and TRBJ2-7, with D perhaps matching TRBD2 (6 bases). Germline CDR1 is MDHEN and CDR2 is SYDVKM. V lost 11 bases to trimming and J lost 5 bases, with 22 bases between them. This CDR3 has 14 amino acids. Here the CDR3 reads CAVGRLENYNEQYF. CDR3 sequence (DNA): TGTGCCGTGGGGAGACTAGAAAATTATAACGAGCAGTACTTC.

This chain uses TRBV19 with TRBJ2-3; D remains ambiguous. Trimming shortened V by 5 bases and J by 8 bases, and 11 bases separated the two germline ends. The CDR3 runs 12 residues. Germline V gene sequence: CDR1 LNHDA, CDR2 SQIVND (reference sequence). The CDR3 region has the DNA TGTGCCAGTAGTGGCTCGGTGGGTACGCAGTATTTT. This codes for CASSGSVGTQYF.

In this sample, this clone is large. The chain joins TRBV10-2 to TRBJ2-1; the match to TRBD1 covers 10 bases. The CDR3 covers 16 residues. From germline, CDR1 is WSHSY and CDR2 SAAADI. J was trimmed by 0 bases and V by 5 bases; bases with no gene match: 4. CDR3 in DNA: TGCGCCAGCAGTCCGGGACAGGGGAGCTCCTACAATGAGCAGTTCTTC. Its translation: CASSPGQGSSYNEQFF.

This chain connects TRBV19 to TRBJ2-1; TRBD2 agrees at 7 bases. V trimming: 4 bases; J trimming: 10 bases; junction bases outside the gene matches: 10. This CDR3 is 14 amino acids long. From germline, CDR1 is LNHDA and CDR2 SQIVND (reference sequence). The DNA for the CDR3 is TGTGCCAGTAGTACCACCGCTAGCGGAGGCGAGCAGTTCTTC. This translates into CASSTTASGGEQFF.

This clone has more than one count but fewer than ten. V and J are TRBV15 and TRBJ2-1; TRBD2 agrees at 10 bases. There are 16 residues in the CDR3. J gave up 5 bases and V 3 bases, and 7 bases lay outside the gene matches. The germline CDR1 and CDR2 sequences are LNHNV and YYDKDF (reference sequence). This CDR3 reads CATSSILAGRNNEQFF. The CDR3 bases are TGTGCCACCAGCAGCATACTAGCGGGAAGAAACAATGAGCAGTTCTTC.

The chain carries TRBV6-8 and TRBJ2-7; D may be TRBD1 or TRBD2 (5 bases each). V was trimmed by 7 bases and J by 3 bases, leaving 13 bases between them. CDR1 is MNHGY, CDR2 SAAAGT, per germline. This CDR3 comprises 13 residues. The CDR3 sequence is CASKHSGHYEQYF. The CDR3 bases are TGTGCCAGCAAACACAGCGGACACTACGAGCAGTACTTC.

This chain links TRBV18 with TRBJ1-1; TRBD1 agrees at 7 bases. This CDR3 contains 15 residues. Germline CDR1 is KGHSH and CDR2 is LQKENI. The J segment lost 4 bases and the V segment lost 5 bases, leaving 10 bases of the junction unmatched. The CDR3 is CASSGVQGWGTEAFF. Written as DNA, the CDR3 is TGTGCCAGCTCAGGGGTACAGGGGTGGGGCACTGAAGCTTTCTTT.

This chain connects TRBV30 to TRBJ2-1; possible D gene TRBD2, 6 bases. Germline CDR1 and CDR2: GTSNPN and SVGIG (reference sequence). Trimming took 0 bases from V and 1 from J, leaving 10 bases between them. The CDR3 runs to 15 residues. In DNA form, the CDR3 reads TGTGCCTGGAGTGTAGGTAGCGGTTCCTACAATGAGCAGTTCTTC. The encoded protein is CAWSVGSGSYNEQFF. The full variable domain, rest sourced from reference TRBV30 and TRBJ2-1, is SQTIHQWPATLVQPVGSPLSLECTVEGTSNPNLYWYRQAAGRGLQLLFYSVGIGQISSEVPQNLSASRPQDRQFILSSKKLLLSDSGFYLCAWSVGSGSYNEQFFGPGTRLTVL.

This chain links TRBV12-5 with TRBJ1-1, with a tentative D call TRBD1 (6 bases). The germline V gene encodes CDR1 LGHNT and CDR2 FRNRAP. CDR3 length: 12 residues. The V and J ends lost 2 bases and 10 bases respectively, with 11 bases between them. CDR3 DNA sequence: TGTGCTAGTGGTTTGCTGGACAGCCCAGCTTTCTTT. This gives the protein CASGLLDSPAFF.

This chain links TRBV11-3 with TRBJ1-2; 7 positions agree with TRBD1. Germline V gene lookup returns CDR1 SGHNT and CDR2 YENEEA. The CDR3 consists of 17 residues. J was trimmed by 3 bases and V by 0 bases; bases with no gene match: 10. The CDR3 sequence is CASSLERSDRVDYGYTF. The DNA of the CDR3 is TGTGCCAGCAGCTTAGAAAGGAGCGACAGGGTCGACTATGGCTACACCTTC.

The chain uses TRBV28 and TRBJ1-5; 8 bases align to TRBD1. The CDR3 is made up of 16 amino acids. Germline V gives CDR1 MDHEN, CDR2 SYDVKM. J lost 0 bases, V lost 5 bases, and 6 bases had no gene match. The DNA of the CDR3 is TGTGCCAGCAGTCCGACAGGGGACTTTAGCAATCAGCCCCAGCATTTT. This translates into CASSPTGDFSNQPQHF. Complete variable domain (other parts from reference TRBV28 and TRBJ1-5): DVKVTQSSRYLVKRTGEKVFLECVQDMDHENMFWYRQDPGLGLRLIYFSYDVKMKEKGDIPEGYSVSREKKERFSLILESASTNQTSMYLCASSPTGDFSNQPQHFGDGTRLSIL.

The chain recombines TRBV7-5 with TRBJ2-2; TRBD2, the table's D call, lacks a check against the DNA. TRBV7-5 is labeled a pseudogene. CDR3 size: 17 residues. The CDR3 nucleotides read TGTGCCAGCAGCCTTCCGGGACTAGCGGGGGCCACCGGGGAGCTGTTTTTT. It codes for CASSLPGLAGATGELFF.

This chain uses TRBV19 with TRBJ2-1, with D perhaps matching TRBD2 (6 bases). There are 15 residues in the CDR3. The V end lost 1 base, the J end lost 4 bases, and 11 bases lay between the germline ends. The V gene's germline CDR1 is LNHDA and CDR2 SQIVND (reference sequence). CDR3 bases: TGTGCCAGTAGTATAGGGGGGACTGGATACAATGAGCAGTTCTTC. It codes for CASSIGGTGYNEQFF.

The rearrangement joins TRBV18 to TRBJ1-1; D is ambiguous. This CDR3 has 13 residues. V shed 5 bases and J shed 0 bases, with 7 bases lying between them. From germline, CDR1 is KGHSH and CDR2 LQKENI. The CDR3 DNA reads as TGTGCCAGCTCAACGGTTATGAACACTGAAGCTTTCTTT. Its protein is CASSTVMNTEAFF.

This clone was recorded only once. The chain joins TRBV19 to TRBJ2-3; D is undetermined. Germline CDR1 is LNHDA and CDR2 is SQIVND (reference sequence). Between the trimmed V and J ends, which lost 5 bases and 6 bases, there was a span of 15 bases. The CDR3 consists of 14 residues. DNA for the CDR3: TGTGCCAGTAGTTCTGTGGGCTCACTCGATACGCAGTATTTT. Its protein is CASSSVGSLDTQYF.

V usage is TRBV6-8 and J usage is TRBJ2-4; 7 bases are shared with TRBD1. The V gene end was trimmed by 7 bases and the J gene end by 8 bases; junction bases not matched to a gene: 14. Germline values: CDR1 MNHGY, CDR2 SAAAGT. CDR3 length: 15 residues. Written as DNA, the CDR3 is TGTGCCAGCAACAGCCTGAACAGGGGCGCGGACATTCAGTACTTC. Its translation is CASNSLNRGADIQYF.

The chain couples TRBV19 to TRBJ2-1, with D tentatively TRBD1 (6 bases). The CDR3 runs to 14 residues. The germline CDR1 and CDR2 sequences are LNHDA and SQIVND (reference sequence). Trimming removed 3 bases at V and 4 bases at J, with 10 bases between. This chain's CDR3 is CASSMWDTYNEQFF. CDR3 in DNA: TGTGCCAGTAGTATGTGGGACACTTACAATGAGCAGTTCTTC.

The chain has TRBV7-5 and TRBJ1-4; the DNA was not compared with TRBD1, the D call given in the table. TRBV7-5 is listed as a pseudogene. The CDR3 consists of 15 residues. CDR3: CASSGTGDTHEKLFF. CDR3 in DNA: TGTGCCAGCAGCGGAACAGGGGATACCCATGAAAAACTGTTTTTT.

The V call is TRBV11-3, the J call TRBJ1-1; D is possibly TRBD1 (5 bases). Trimming removed 5 bases at V and 5 bases at J, with 15 bases between. The germline CDR1 and CDR2 sequences are SGHNT and YENEEA. The CDR3 totals 14 residues. The CDR3 loop reads CASSPRRRDTEAFF. Written as DNA, the CDR3 is TGTGCCAGCAGCCCACGACGCAGGGATACTGAAGCTTTCTTT.

The chain is built from TRBV30 and TRBJ2-1, with 13 bases aligning to TRBD2. Germline values: CDR1 GTSNPN, CDR2 SVGIG (reference sequence). The CDR3 contains 14 residues. The V segment lost 3 bases and the J segment 11 bases; nucleotides outside the gene matches: 7. CDR3 sequence (DNA): TGTGCCTGGAGGGCGGGACTAGCGGGACTACAGCAGTTCTTC. The encoded protein is CAWRAGLAGLQQFF. Full variable domain (outside the CDR3, taken from reference TRBV30 and TRBJ2-1): SQTIHQWPATLVQPVGSPLSLECTVEGTSNPNLYWYRQAAGRGLQLLFYSVGIGQISSEVPQNLSASRPQDRQFILSSKKLLLSDSGFYLCAWRAGLAGLQQFFGPGTRLTVL.

The V call is TRBV23-1, the J call TRBJ1-6, with TRBD1 matching 7 bases. TRBV23-1 is annotated as an ORF whose role is uncertain. V shed 6 bases, J shed 10 bases, and the junction held 15 bases outside the gene matches. The CDR3 contains 16 residues. The CDR3 region has the DNA TGCGCCAGCAGCCAAGGAACAGGGGACCAAGGGTCACCCCTCCACTTT. As protein: CASSQGTGDQGSPLHF.

CDR3 nucleotide sequence: TGTGCCAGCAGCAGAAGAGCGGGGGCCAGCTCCTACGAGCAGTACTTC. It codes for CASSRRAGASSYEQYF. The chain joins TRBV14 to TRBJ2-7; TRBD2 agrees at 8 bases. The CDR3 runs to 16 residues. After removal of 5 bases from V and 0 bases from J, the junction contained 9 bases not matched to a gene. Germline CDR1 reads SGHDN; CDR2 reads FVKESK.

In its sample, this clone was seen a few times. The rearrangement uses TRBV19 and TRBJ1-1; D is undetermined. Trimming shortened V by 7 bases and J by 4 bases, and 10 bases separated the two germline ends. The CDR3 runs to 12 residues. Germline V gene lookup returns CDR1 LNHDA and CDR2 SQIVND (reference sequence). In nucleotides, the CDR3 is TGTGCCAGTAAGGAACAAACCACTGAAGCTTTCTTT. Its translation: CASKEQTTEAFF.

The J gene is TRBJ1-1, the V gene TRBV11-3; D perhaps matches TRBD1 (5 bases). The CDR3 is 15 amino acids. Looked up from germline, CDR1 is SGHNT and CDR2 is YENEEA. Between the trimmed V and J ends, which lost 5 bases and 1 base, there was a span of 14 bases. Here the CDR3 reads CASSPLRGGNTEAFF. The CDR3 coding sequence is TGTGCCAGCAGCCCACTCCGGGGCGGGAACACTGAAGCTTTCTTT. The variable domain in full, with the rest retrieved from reference TRBV11-3 and TRBJ1-1, is EAGVVQSPRYKIIEKKQPVAFWCNPISGHNTLYWYLQNLGQGPELLIRYENEEAVDDSQLPKDRFSAERLKGVDSTLKIQPAELGDSAVYLCASSPLRGGNTEAFFGQGTRLTVV.

This clone was observed a single time. The chain is built from TRBV2 and TRBJ2-7, with 7 bases that match TRBD1. This CDR3 has 14 residues. V lost 6 bases to trimming and J lost 2 bases; unmatched junction nucleotides: 7. Per germline, CDR1 SNHLY and CDR2 FYNNEI. The CDR3 DNA sequence: TGTGCCAGCAGGATCAGGGGGACGACCTACGAGCAGTACTTC. As protein: CASRIRGTTYEQYF.